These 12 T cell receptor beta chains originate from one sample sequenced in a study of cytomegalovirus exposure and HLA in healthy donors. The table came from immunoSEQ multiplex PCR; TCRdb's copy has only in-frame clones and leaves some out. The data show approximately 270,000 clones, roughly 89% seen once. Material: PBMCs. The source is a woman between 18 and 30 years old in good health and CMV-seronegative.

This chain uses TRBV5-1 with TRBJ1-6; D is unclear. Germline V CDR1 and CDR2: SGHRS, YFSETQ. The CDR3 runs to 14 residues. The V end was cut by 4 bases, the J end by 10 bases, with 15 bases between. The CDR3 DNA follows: TGCGCCAGCAGCCCGGGCACTTGGGAGTCACCCCTCCACTTT. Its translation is CASSPGTWESPLHF.

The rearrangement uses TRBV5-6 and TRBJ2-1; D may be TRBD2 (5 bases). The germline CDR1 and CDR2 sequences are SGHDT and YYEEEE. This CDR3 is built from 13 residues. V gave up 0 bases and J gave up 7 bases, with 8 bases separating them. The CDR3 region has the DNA TGTGCCAGCAGCTTGGTGGGCGGGAATGAGCAGTTCTTC. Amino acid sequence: CASSLVGGNEQFF.

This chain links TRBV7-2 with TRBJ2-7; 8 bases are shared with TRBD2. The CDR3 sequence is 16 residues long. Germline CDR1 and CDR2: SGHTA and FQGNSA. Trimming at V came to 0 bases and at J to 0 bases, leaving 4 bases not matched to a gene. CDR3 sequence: CASSLAGGADSYEQYF. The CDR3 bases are TGTGCCAGCAGCTTAGCCGGGGGGGCGGACTCCTACGAGCAGTACTTC.

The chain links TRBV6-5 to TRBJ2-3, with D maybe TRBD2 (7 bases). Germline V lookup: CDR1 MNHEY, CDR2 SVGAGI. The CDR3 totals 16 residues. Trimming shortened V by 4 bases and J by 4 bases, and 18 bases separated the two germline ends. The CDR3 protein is CASSFFTGGLSDTQYF. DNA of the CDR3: TGTGCCAGCAGTTTTTTTACGGGGGGCCTATCAGATACGCAGTATTTT.

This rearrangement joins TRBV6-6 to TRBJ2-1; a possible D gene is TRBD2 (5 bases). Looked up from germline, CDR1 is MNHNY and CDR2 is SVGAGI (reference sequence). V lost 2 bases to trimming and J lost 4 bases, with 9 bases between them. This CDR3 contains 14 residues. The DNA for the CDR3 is TGTGCCAGCAGTTACCAAGGACTTTACAATGAGCAGTTCTTC. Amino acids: CASSYQGLYNEQFF.

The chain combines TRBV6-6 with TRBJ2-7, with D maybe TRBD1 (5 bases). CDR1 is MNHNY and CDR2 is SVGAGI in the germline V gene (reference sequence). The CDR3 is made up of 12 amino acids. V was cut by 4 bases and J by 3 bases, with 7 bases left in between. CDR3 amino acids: CASSFRGYEQYV. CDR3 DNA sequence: TGTGCCAGCAGTTTTAGGGGCTACGAGCAGTACGTC.

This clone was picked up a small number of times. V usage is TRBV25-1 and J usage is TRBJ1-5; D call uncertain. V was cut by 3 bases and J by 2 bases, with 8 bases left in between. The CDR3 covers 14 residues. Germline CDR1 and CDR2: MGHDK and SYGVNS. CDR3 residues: CASSDGQGNQPQHF. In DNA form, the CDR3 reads TGTGCCAGCAGTGACGGTCAAGGCAATCAGCCCCAGCATTTT.

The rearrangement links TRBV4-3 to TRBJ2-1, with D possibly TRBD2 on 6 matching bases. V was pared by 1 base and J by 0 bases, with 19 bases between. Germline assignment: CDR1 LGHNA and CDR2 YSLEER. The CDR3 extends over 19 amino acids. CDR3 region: CASSQVGRFTRSSYNEQFF. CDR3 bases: TGCGCCAGCAGCCAAGTTGGGAGGTTTACGCGGAGCTCCTACAATGAGCAGTTCTTC.

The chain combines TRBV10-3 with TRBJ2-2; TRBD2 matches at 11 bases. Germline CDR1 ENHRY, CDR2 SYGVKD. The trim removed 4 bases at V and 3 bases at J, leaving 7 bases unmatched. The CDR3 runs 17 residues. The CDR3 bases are TGTGCCATCAGTGGATTAGCGGGGGGGCCGTACACCGGGGAGCTGTTTTTT. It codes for CAISGLAGGPYTGELFF.

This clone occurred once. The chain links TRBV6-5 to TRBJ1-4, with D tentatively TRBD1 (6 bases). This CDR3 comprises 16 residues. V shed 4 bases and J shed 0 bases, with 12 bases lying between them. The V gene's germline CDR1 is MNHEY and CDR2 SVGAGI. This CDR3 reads CASSWYEGATNEKLFF. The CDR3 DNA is TGTGCCAGCAGTTGGTATGAGGGGGCAACTAATGAAAAACTGTTTTTT.

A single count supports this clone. The CDR3 DNA is TGTGCCAGTAGTCTTACTAGCGGGGGGGCAAATGAGCAGTTCTTC. Protein sequence: CASSLTSGGANEQFF. The chain employs TRBV19 and TRBJ2-1; 13 bases match TRBD2. Per the germline V gene, CDR1 is LNHDA and CDR2 is SQIVND (reference sequence). There are 15 residues in the CDR3. V shed 5 bases and J 7 bases; nucleotides not matched to a gene: 5.

CDR3 residues: CASSEGPSPLHF. In DNA form, the CDR3 reads TGTGCCAGCAGTGAGGGCCCTTCACCCCTCCACTTT. The chain is built from TRBV13 and TRBJ1-6; D ambiguous. The CDR3 runs 12 residues. Germline lookup yields CDR1 PRHDT and CDR2 FYEKMQ (reference sequence). V gave up 6 bases and J gave up 9 bases, with 9 bases separating them.